A single sample is the source of the 26 T cell receptor beta chains below, sequenced in a study of CXCR3-negative and CXCR3-positive naive CD8 T cells. Study conclusions and caveats: Compared with CXCR3-negative naive cells, CXCR3-positive naive cells showed more hydrophobic TRB CDR3s.

Their recognized antigens are unknown. UMI-labeled TRB cDNA libraries were prepared by 5' RACE. TCRdb reprocessed the 5' RACE reads; each CDR3 protein has one entry and no DNA is given. Found here are about 63,000 distinct CDR3 sequences; the top ten clones hold around 5%. Input material: naive CXCR3+ CD8+ T cells from blood. Subset reported: CD45RO-CCR7+CD27+CD95- naive CD8+ T cells expressing CXCR3 (TNR3+). These receptors came from a human donor in good health. Some clones in this sample may be carry-over from other donors' samples.

The rearrangement uses TRBV28 and TRBJ2-7. Per germline, CDR1 MDHEN and CDR2 SYDVKM. This CDR3 region has 14 residues. Here the CDR3 reads CASSFSRGSYEQYF.

The rearrangement links TRBV4-1 to TRBJ2-1; TCRdb indicates TRBD2, and absent DNA this call remains unverified. This CDR3 comprises 16 residues. The V gene's germline CDR1 is MGHRA and CDR2 YSYEKL. The CDR3 loop reads CASSDPASGRAGEQFF.

This chain connects TRBV5-1 to TRBJ2-7. Germline assignment: CDR1 SGHRS and CDR2 YFSETQ. The CDR3 sequence is 15 residues long. CDR3 loop: CASSSTPNPSYEQYF.

The V gene is TRBV4-3, the J gene TRBJ2-1. Germline CDR1 is LGHNA and CDR2 is YSLEER. This CDR3 contains 16 residues. CDR3 region: CASSQDRGSSYNEQFF.

V gene TRBV20-1 combines with J gene TRBJ2-2. From germline, CDR1 is DFQATT and CDR2 SNEGSKA (reference sequence). The CDR3 sequence is 15 residues long. The CDR3 here is CSARDSVGDTGELFF.

The genes are TRBV12-3 or TRBV12-4 and TRBJ2-7; the D call of TRBD1 rests on TCRdb alone, since no DNA is present to check it. This CDR3 comprises 14 residues. The CDR3: CASREDREEDEQYF.

J is TRBJ1-1 and V is TRBV5-5; the D gene TCRdb calls, TRBD1, cannot be checked with no DNA. This CDR3 contains 12 residues. The V gene's germline CDR1 is SGHKS and CDR2 YYEKEE (reference sequence). The CDR3 sequence: CASSPLETEAFF.

The J gene is TRBJ2-7, the V gene TRBV14; the TRBD1 assignment by TCRdb is unverifiable without DNA. Germline V CDR1 and CDR2: SGHDN, FVKESK. This CDR3 spans 14 amino acids. CDR3 amino acids: CASSQGSGTYEQYF.

This rearrangement joins TRBV29-1 to TRBJ1-2; TCRdb outputs TRBD1, but without DNA this stays unchecked. Germline CDR1 reads SQVTM; CDR2 reads ANQGSEA. The CDR3 sequence is 11 residues long. The CDR3 loop reads CSVDRGDGYTF.

This rearrangement joins TRBV7-6 to TRBJ1-1. Germline CDR1 and CDR2: SGHVS and FNYEAQ. This CDR3 has 14 amino acids. The CDR3 reads CASSLAGVGTEAFF.

The gene calls are TRBV7-2 and TRBJ1-1. Per germline, CDR1 SGHTA and CDR2 FQGNSA. This CDR3 region has 14 residues. The chain's CDR3 is CASSHPWGNTEAFF.

The V call is TRBV6-2 or TRBV6-3, the J call TRBJ2-1. CDR1 is MNHEY, CDR2 SVGEGT, per germline. This CDR3 is 12 amino acids long. Here the CDR3 reads CASSPRGYEQFF.

This chain links TRBV5-5 with TRBJ2-7; the D gene TCRdb calls, TRBD2, cannot be checked with no DNA. Germline V lookup: CDR1 SGHKS, CDR2 YYEKEE (reference sequence). The CDR3 has 15 residues. The CDR3 here is CASGPLAGGAYEQYF. Full variable domain (rest looked up from reference TRBV5-5 and TRBJ2-7): DAGVTQSPTHLIKTRGQQVTLRCSPISGHKSVSWYQQVLGQGPQFIFQYYEKEERGRGNFPDRFSARQFPNYSSELNVNALLLGDSALYLCASGPLAGGAYEQYFGPGTRLTVT.

V is TRBV5-1 and J is TRBJ2-3; the TRBD1 assignment by TCRdb is unverifiable without DNA. Germline CDR1 and CDR2: SGHRS and YFSETQ. The CDR3 runs to 16 residues. CDR3 residues: CASSYRWQGSTDTQYF.

This chain links TRBV12-3 or TRBV12-4 with TRBJ2-7. The CDR3 has 14 amino acids. CDR3 sequence reads: CASSFYHGAYEQYF.

The genes are TRBV29-1 and TRBJ1-4. Looked up from germline, CDR1 is SQVTM and CDR2 is ANQGSEA. The CDR3 sequence is 14 residues long. CDR3: CSVEKRGSNEKLFF.

Here the CDR3 reads CASSTGGQETQYF. The chain employs TRBV7-2 and TRBJ2-5; TCRdb's D gene call, TRBD2, goes unchecked for lack of DNA. CDR1 SGHTA and CDR2 FQGNSA come from the germline V gene. This CDR3 comprises 13 residues.

The genes are TRBV9 and TRBJ1-2; TCRdb reports TRBD1, a call that lacks DNA to check it against. This CDR3 is built from 16 residues. Germline lookup yields CDR1 SGDLS and CDR2 YYNGEE. The CDR3 region is CASSGYGTADNYGYTF.

The chain carries TRBV4-3 and TRBJ2-7; without DNA, the TCRdb call of TRBD1 cannot be checked. The germline CDR1 and CDR2 sequences are LGHNA and YSLEER. This CDR3 has 15 amino acids. This chain's CDR3 is CASSQARSHYYEQYF.

This sequence joins TRBV7-9 and TRBJ2-1; TCRdb indicates TRBD2, and absent DNA this call remains unverified. The CDR3 loop spans 17 amino acids. Per germline, CDR1 SEHNR and CDR2 FQNEAQ (reference sequence). CDR3 in amino acids: CASSLVSGGHTYNEQFF.

J is TRBJ2-6 and V is TRBV29-1; as DNA is missing, the TRBD1 call by TCRdb cannot be tested. CDR3 length equals 16 residues. CDR1 is SQVTM and CDR2 is ANQGSEA in the germline V gene. CDR3 region: CSVEWDGGSGANVLTF.

The chain uses TRBV7-9 and TRBJ1-1. The CDR3 spans 12 residues. The germline V gene encodes CDR1 SEHNR and CDR2 FQNEAQ (reference sequence). CDR3: CASSFKSAEAFF.

This chain connects TRBV29-1 to TRBJ2-5; TCRdb reports TRBD1, a call that lacks DNA to check it against. The CDR3 runs to 13 residues. Germline V gene lookup returns CDR1 SQVTM and CDR2 ANQGSEA. The CDR3 sequence: CSVVYRGQETQYF.

This sequence joins TRBV2 and TRBJ1-2; TCRdb proposes TRBD1, but this gene call is untestable without DNA. The germline V gene encodes CDR1 SNHLY and CDR2 FYNNEI. There are 15 residues in the CDR3. The CDR3: CASSAGQMINYGYTF.

This chain connects TRBV28 to TRBJ2-3; TCRdb outputs TRBD2, but without DNA this stays unchecked. The germline V gene has CDR1 MDHEN and CDR2 SYDVKM. The CDR3 has 16 residues. CDR3 amino acids: CASSSFPLAGRDTQYF.

V usage is TRBV29-1 and J usage is TRBJ2-7; TCRdb lists TRBD2, though no DNA is available to test this call. The CDR3 loop spans 13 amino acids. Germline-derived CDR1 and CDR2 are SQVTM and ANQGSEA. The CDR3 loop is CSVVGGPNYEQYF.